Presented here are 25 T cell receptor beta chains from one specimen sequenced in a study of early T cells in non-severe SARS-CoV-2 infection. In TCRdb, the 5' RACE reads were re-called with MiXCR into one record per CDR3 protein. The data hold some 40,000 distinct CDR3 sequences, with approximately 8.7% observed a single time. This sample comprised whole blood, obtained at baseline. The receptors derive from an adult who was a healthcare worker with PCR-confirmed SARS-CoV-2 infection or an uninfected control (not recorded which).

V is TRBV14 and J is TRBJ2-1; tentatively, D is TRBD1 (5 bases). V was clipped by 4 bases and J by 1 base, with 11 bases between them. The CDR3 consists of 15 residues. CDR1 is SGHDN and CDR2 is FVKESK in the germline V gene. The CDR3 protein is CASSPGLSSYNEQFF. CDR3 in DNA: TGTGCCAGCAGCCCAGGGTTATCGTCCTACAATGAGCAGTTCTTC.

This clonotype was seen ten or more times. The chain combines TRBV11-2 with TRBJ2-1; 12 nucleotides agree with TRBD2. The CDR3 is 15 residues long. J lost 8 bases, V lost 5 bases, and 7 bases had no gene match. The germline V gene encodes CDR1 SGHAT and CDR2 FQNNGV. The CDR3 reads CASSLLAGGGDEQFF. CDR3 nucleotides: TGTGCCAGCAGCCTACTAGCGGGGGGCGGCGATGAGCAGTTCTTC.

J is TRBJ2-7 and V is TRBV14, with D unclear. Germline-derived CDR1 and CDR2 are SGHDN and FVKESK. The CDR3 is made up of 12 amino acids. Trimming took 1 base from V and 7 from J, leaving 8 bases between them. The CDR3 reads CASSQVGTEQYF. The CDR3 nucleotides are TGTGCCAGCAGCCAAGTCGGTACAGAGCAGTACTTC.

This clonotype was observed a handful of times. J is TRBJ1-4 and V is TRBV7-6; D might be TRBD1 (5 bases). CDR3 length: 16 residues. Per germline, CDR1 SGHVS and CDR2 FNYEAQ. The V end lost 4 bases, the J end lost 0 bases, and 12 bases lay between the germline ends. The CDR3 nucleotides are TGTGCCAGCAGCTCCGGGGCAGGAGCAACTAATGAAAAACTGTTTTTT. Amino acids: CASSSGAGATNEKLFF.

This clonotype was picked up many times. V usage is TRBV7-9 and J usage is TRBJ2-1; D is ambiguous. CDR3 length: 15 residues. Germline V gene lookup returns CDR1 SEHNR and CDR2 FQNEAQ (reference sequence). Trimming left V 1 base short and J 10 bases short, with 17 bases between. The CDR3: CASSLVQVGVREQFF. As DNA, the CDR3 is TGTGCCAGCAGCTTAGTCCAGGTGGGCGTACGGGAGCAGTTCTTC.

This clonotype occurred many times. The CDR3 DNA is TGTGCCAGCAGTTCACAGGGGAACTCACCCCTCCACTTT. Translation gives CASSSQGNSPLHF. The chain is built from TRBV7-2 and TRBJ1-6; TRBD1 matches at 7 bases. The CDR3 has 13 amino acids. Germline lookup yields CDR1 SGHTA and CDR2 FQGNSA. The V gene end was trimmed by 6 bases and the J gene end by 10 bases; junction bases not matched to a gene: 6.

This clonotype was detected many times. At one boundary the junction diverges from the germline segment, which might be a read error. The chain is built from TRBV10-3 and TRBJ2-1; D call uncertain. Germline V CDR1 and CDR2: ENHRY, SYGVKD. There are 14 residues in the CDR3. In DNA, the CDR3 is TGTGCCATCAGCCCCGACTTGGGTTACAGTGAGCAGTTCTTC. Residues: CAISPDLGYSEQFF.

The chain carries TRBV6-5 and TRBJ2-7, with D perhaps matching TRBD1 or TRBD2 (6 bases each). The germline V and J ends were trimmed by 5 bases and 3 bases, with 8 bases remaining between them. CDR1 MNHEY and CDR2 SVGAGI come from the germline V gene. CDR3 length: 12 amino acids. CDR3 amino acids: CASSRGDYEQYF. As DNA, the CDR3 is TGTGCCAGCAGTAGGGGGGACTACGAGCAGTACTTC.

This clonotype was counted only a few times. The CDR3 region has the DNA TGTGCCAGCAGCCAAGGTCGGTCCCAAGAGACCCAGTACTTC. The encoded protein is CASSQGRSQETQYF. The genes are TRBV3-1 and TRBJ2-5; the D is unclear. The V gene lost 1 base and the J gene lost 1 base, with 7 bases spanning the gap. Per the germline V gene, CDR1 is LGHDT and CDR2 is YNNKEL (reference sequence). The CDR3 runs 14 residues.

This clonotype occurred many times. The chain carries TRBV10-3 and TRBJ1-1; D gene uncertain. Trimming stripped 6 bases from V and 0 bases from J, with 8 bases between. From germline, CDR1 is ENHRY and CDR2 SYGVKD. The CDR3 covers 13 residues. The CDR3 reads CAIRQSLNTEAFF. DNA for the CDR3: TGTGCCATCAGACAGAGCCTGAACACTGAAGCTTTCTTT.

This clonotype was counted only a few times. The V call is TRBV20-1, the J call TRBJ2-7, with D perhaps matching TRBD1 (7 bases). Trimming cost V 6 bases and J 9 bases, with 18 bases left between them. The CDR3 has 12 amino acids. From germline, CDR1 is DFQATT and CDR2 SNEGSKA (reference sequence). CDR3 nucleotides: TGCAGTGCGGGGGGACAGACCCGCCGGCAGTACTTC. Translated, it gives CSAGGQTRRQYF.

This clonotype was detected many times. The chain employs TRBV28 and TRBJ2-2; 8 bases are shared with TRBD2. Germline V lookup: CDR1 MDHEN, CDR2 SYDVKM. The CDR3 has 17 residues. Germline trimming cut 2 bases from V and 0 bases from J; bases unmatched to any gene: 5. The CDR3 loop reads CASSLPSGGANTGELFF. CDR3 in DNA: TGTGCCAGCAGTTTACCCAGCGGGGGAGCGAACACCGGGGAGCTGTTTTTT.

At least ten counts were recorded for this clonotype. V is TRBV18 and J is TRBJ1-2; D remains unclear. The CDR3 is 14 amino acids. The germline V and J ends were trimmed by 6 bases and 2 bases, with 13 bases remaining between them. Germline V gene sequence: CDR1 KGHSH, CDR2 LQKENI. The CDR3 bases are TGTGCCAGCTCGGGGTTTCCTACCAACTATGGCTACACCTTC. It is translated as CASSGFPTNYGYTF.

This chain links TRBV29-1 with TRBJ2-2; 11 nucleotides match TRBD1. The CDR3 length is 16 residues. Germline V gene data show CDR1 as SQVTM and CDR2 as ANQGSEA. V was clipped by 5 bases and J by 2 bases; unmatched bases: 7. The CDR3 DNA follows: TGCAGCGTTCTCCCAGGGACAGGGGGAAACACCGGGGAGCTGTTTTTT. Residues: CSVLPGTGGNTGELFF.

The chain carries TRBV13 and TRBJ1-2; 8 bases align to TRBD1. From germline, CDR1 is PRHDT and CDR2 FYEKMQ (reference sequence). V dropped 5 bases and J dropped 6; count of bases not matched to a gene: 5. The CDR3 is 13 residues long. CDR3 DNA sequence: TGTGCCAGCAGCGGCCAGGGGGCGAATGGCTACACCTTC. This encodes CASSGQGANGYTF.

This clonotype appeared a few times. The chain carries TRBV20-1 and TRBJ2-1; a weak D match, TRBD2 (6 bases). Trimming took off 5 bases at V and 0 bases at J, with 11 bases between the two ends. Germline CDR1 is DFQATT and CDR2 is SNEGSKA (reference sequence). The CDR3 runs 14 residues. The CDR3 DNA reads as TGCAGTGCTGGAGGGACCGCCTCCTACAATGAGCAGTTCTTC. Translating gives CSAGGTASYNEQFF.

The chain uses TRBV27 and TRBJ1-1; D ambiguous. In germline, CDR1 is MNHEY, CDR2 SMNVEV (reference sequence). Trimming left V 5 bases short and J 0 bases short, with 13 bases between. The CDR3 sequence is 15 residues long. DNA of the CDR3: TGTGCCAGCAGTCCTAGGACCCTCCTGAACACTGAAGCTTTCTTT. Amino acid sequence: CASSPRTLLNTEAFF.

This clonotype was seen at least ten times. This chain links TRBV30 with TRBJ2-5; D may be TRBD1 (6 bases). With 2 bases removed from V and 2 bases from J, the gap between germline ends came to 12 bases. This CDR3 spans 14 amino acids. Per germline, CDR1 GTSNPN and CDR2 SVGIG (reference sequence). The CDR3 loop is CAWSTGTRQETQYF. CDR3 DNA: TGTGCCTGGAGTACCGGGACAAGGCAAGAGACCCAGTACTTC.

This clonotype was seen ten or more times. CDR3 bases: TGTGCCAGCAGTCTCCCGGCCTCTGGGGCCAACGTCCTGACTTTC. It encodes CASSLPASGANVLTF. The genes are TRBV28 and TRBJ2-6; no clear D. This CDR3 is 15 amino acids long. Per the germline V gene, CDR1 is MDHEN and CDR2 is SYDVKM. Deletions cut 5 bases from V and 0 bases from J, with 8 bases between.

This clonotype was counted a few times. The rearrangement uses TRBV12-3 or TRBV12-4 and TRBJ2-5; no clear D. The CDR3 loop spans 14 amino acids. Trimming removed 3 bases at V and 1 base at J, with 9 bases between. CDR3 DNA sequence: TGTGCCAGCAGTTTTGTGGGCTCCCAAGAGACCCAGTACTTC. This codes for CASSFVGSQETQYF.

The CDR3 spells CSVMTGDTQYF. The CDR3 DNA follows: TGCAGCGTCATGACAGGGGATACGCAGTATTTT. The chain combines TRBV29-1 with TRBJ2-3; TRBD1 matches 7 bases. This CDR3 is built from 11 residues. The junction had 3 bases not matched to a gene; V was cut back by 6 bases and J by 6 bases. The germline CDR1 and CDR2 sequences are SQVTM and ANQGSEA.

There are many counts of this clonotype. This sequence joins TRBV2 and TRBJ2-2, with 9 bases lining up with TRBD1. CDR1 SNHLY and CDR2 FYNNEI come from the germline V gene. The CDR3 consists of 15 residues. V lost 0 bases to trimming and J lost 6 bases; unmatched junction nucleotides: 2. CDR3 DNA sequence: TGTGCCAGCAGTGAAGCCGGACAGGGGCCCGGGGAGCTGTTTTTT. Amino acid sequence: CASSEAGQGPGELFF.

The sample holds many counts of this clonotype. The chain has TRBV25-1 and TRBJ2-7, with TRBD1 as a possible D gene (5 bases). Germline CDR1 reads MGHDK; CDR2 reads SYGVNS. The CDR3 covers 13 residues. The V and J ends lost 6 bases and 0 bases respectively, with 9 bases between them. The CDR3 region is CASRQAASYEQYF. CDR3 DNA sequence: TGTGCCAGCAGACAGGCCGCCTCCTACGAGCAGTACTTC.

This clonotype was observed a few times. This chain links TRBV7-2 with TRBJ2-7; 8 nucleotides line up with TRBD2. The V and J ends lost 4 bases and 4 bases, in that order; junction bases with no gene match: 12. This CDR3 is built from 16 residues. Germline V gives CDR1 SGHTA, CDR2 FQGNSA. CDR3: CASSSRGFSGVYEQYF. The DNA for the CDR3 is TGTGCCAGCAGCTCCAGAGGTTTTAGCGGGGTGTACGAGCAGTACTTC.

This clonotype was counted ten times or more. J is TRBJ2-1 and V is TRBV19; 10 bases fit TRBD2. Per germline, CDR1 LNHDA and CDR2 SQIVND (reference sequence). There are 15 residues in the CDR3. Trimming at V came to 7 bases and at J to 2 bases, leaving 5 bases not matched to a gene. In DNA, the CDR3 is TGTGCCAGTATGAGCGGGGGGGCCCCCTACAATGAGCAGTTCTTC. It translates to CASMSGGAPYNEQFF. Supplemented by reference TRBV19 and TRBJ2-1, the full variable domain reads DGGITQSPKYLFRKEGQNVTLSCEQNLNHDAMYWYRQDPGQGLRLIYYSQIVNDFQKGDIAEGYSVSREKKESFPLTVTSAQKNPTAFYLCASMSGGAPYNEQFFGPGTRLTVL.